One T cell receptor beta chain is described in this entry. Its target is unknown. Germline loops: CDR1 MDHEN, CDR2 SYDVKM. This CDR3 spans 14 amino acids. V lost 2 bases and J lost 15, with 19 bases in between. This entry is derived from a study of T-cell reconstitution after alpha-beta-depleted transplantation in children. The study, taken as a whole, reports: Newly produced T cells mostly accounted for T-cell counts and diversity one year post-transplant. Two months or so post-transplant, alpha-beta T cells reportedly derived from several hundred expanded graft clones.

Researchers prepared the TCRbeta library using unique molecular identifiers, the study reports. TCRdb analysed the PCR reads with MiXCR anew, one entry per CDR3 protein. The repertoire holds a few hundred thousand distinct CDR3 sequences, with 7.5% to 9% as singletons. The chain is built from TRBV28 and TRBJ2-2; D not resolved. The receptor was isolated from a female patient under 10 years old who had a stem cell transplant for Fanconi anemia, so the T cells may come from the graft donor. Sequenced here: peripheral blood, sampled 360 days after TCRalphabeta/CD19-depleted stem cell transplant. The CDR3 loop reads CASSLTDLPGEVFF. The CDR3 nucleotides read TGTGCCAGCAGTTTAACAGACCTCCCGGGTGAGGTGTTTTTT.